This paragraph covers one T cell receptor beta chain sequence. These data originate in a study of identical twins. TCRdb fed the 5' RACE reads into MiXCR, producing one record per CDR3 protein. Found here are 1.5 million to 2 million distinct CDR3 sequences, around 29% of them singletons; the top ten hold approximately 0.25%. There are 16 residues in the CDR3. V shed 0 bases and J 8 bases; nucleotides not matched to a gene: 9. Germline V gene sequence: CDR1 SGHVS, CDR2 FNYEAQ. The sample was cord blood. The chain carries TRBV7-6 and TRBJ1-4; 7 nucleotides line up with TRBD1. This receptor was taken from a newborn girl in good health. CDR3 loop: CASSLAPGQSNEKLFF. The CDR3 nucleotides are TGTGCCAGCAGCTTAGCCCCGGGACAGTCAAACGAAAAACTGTTTTTT. The variable domain in full, with the rest retrieved from reference TRBV7-6 and TRBJ1-4, is GAGVSQSPRYKVTKRGQDVALRCDPISGHVSLYWYRQALGQGPEFLTYFNYEAQQDKSGLPNDRFSAERPEGSISTLTIQRTEQRDSAMYRCASSLAPGQSNEKLFFGSGTQLSVL.